Each of the 14 T cell receptor beta chains below was sequenced from the same sample in a study of T cell repertoires in cytomegalovirus infection. Using its own MiXCR run on the reads, TCRdb lists one record per CDR3 protein. The table includes a few hundred thousand distinct CDR3 sequences, approximately 25% detected once. Specimen: PBMCs. Receptor source: a human donor in good health (CMV status not recorded). Some clones in this sample may be carry-over from other donors' samples.

This clonotype was counted between two and nine times. V and J are TRBV4-1 and TRBJ1-6, with TRBD1 matching 8 bases. The germline CDR1 and CDR2 sequences are MGHRA and YSYEKL. V lost 4 bases to trimming and J lost 7 bases; unmatched junction nucleotides: 21. The CDR3 runs 20 residues. The CDR3 DNA reads TGCGCCAGCAGCCCCATCCCCATCAGGGGGCGGGAGATTCAAAATTCACCCCTCCACTTT. This translates into CASSPIPIRGREIQNSPLHF.

This clonotype was seen only a few times. The gene calls are TRBV28 and TRBJ2-1, with TRBD1 matching over 9 bases. The CDR3 loop spans 15 amino acids. Germline lookup yields CDR1 MDHEN and CDR2 SYDVKM. With V trimmed by 4 bases and J by 5 bases, 6 bases remained unmatched. The CDR3 region is CASSSTGGQNNEQFF. CDR3 nucleotides: TGTGCCAGCAGTTCCACAGGGGGCCAAAACAATGAGCAGTTCTTC.

V gene TRBV6-2 or TRBV6-3 combines with J gene TRBJ2-6; no clear D. The germline gives CDR1 MNHEY, CDR2 SVGEGT. V lost 10 bases, J lost 2 bases, and 15 bases lay in between. This CDR3 is built from 15 residues. Here the CDR3 reads CATEGLDAGANVLTF. As DNA, the CDR3 is TGTGCCACTGAAGGTCTAGATGCTGGGGCCAACGTCCTGACTTTC.

The rearrangement uses TRBV4-3 and TRBJ2-1; D is possibly TRBD1 or TRBD2 (6 bases each). The V end was cut by 0 bases, the J end by 8 bases, with 23 bases between. Germline lookup yields CDR1 LGHNA and CDR2 YSLEER. The CDR3 has 18 amino acids. Here the CDR3 DNA reads TGCGCCAGCAGCCAAGAATGGGGGGTGGGGGCTCCACGGGATGAGCAGTTCTTC. This sequence encodes CASSQEWGVGAPRDEQFF.

There are a few counts of this clonotype. J is TRBJ1-5 and V is TRBV19; no clear D gene. There are 16 residues in the CDR3. Germline-derived CDR1 and CDR2 are LNHDA and SQIVND (reference sequence). Trimming left V 3 bases short and J 4 bases short, with 16 bases between. CDR3 DNA sequence: TGTGCCAGTAGTATGGTAGGAGGGCGAGGAAATCAGCCCCAGCATTTT. It translates to CASSMVGGRGNQPQHF.

Concerning this clonotype: A single base separates this from a much larger clone, so it may be a read error. The V gene is TRBV7-9, the J gene TRBJ1-5; D is perhaps TRBD1 (5 bases). V lost 5 bases to trimming and J lost 0 bases, with 8 bases between them. Per germline, CDR1 SEHNR and CDR2 FQNEAQ (reference sequence). The CDR3 sequence is 14 residues long. CDR3 in DNA: TGTGCCAGCAGCACGACAGATAGCAATCAGCCCCAGCATTTT. Protein: CASSTTDSNQPQHF.

This chain joins TRBV29-1 and TRBJ2-5; maybe TRBD1 (6 bases). Germline CDR1 reads SQVTM; CDR2 reads ANQGSEA. V was clipped by 4 bases and J by 5 bases, with 14 bases between them. The CDR3 has 13 residues. CDR3 residues: CSVVNRALETQYF. DNA of the CDR3: TGCAGCGTTGTTAACAGGGCATTGGAGACCCAGTACTTC.

V usage is TRBV27 and J usage is TRBJ1-6; D gene uncertain. The CDR3 totals 15 residues. Trimming stripped 4 bases from V and 5 bases from J, with 12 bases between. Germline CDR1 MNHEY, CDR2 SMNVEV (reference sequence). CDR3 in DNA: TGTGCCAGCAGTTCTCAGACGGGAGATAATTCACCCCTCCACTTT. Translated: CASSSQTGDNSPLHF.

The chain uses TRBV11-2 and TRBJ2-1, with 8 bases that match TRBD2. V dropped 8 bases and J dropped 7; count of bases not matched to a gene: 10. Germline-derived CDR1 and CDR2 are SGHAT and FQNNGV. This CDR3 contains 14 residues. CDR3 loop: CASGGREVINEQFF. Here the CDR3 DNA reads TGTGCCAGCGGGGGGCGGGAGGTCATTAATGAGCAGTTCTTC.

This clonotype was detected ten times or more. This chain links TRBV7-6 with TRBJ2-2; D gene unclear. Germline loops: CDR1 SGHVS, CDR2 FNYEAQ. V gave up 4 bases and J gave up 2 bases, with 8 bases separating them. This CDR3 has 14 residues. In DNA form, the CDR3 reads TGTGCCAGCAGCTGGAAACAAAACACCGGGGAGCTGTTTTTT. It is translated as CASSWKQNTGELFF.

V is TRBV18 and J is TRBJ2-2; no clear D gene. V dropped 7 bases and J dropped 0 bases, with 9 bases sitting between them. Germline-derived CDR1 and CDR2 are KGHSH and LQKENI. This CDR3 comprises 14 residues. Here the CDR3 reads CASYNGANTGELFF. The CDR3 nucleotides are TGTGCCAGCTATAACGGCGCGAACACCGGGGAGCTGTTTTTT.

The chain uses TRBV7-9 and TRBJ2-2; 11 positions match TRBD2. The CDR3 is 17 amino acids. With 3 bases clipped from V and 2 bases from J, the junction kept 5 bases outside the gene matches. Germline CDR1 reads SEHNR; CDR2 reads FQNEAQ (reference sequence). The CDR3 loop reads CASSLVLAGGNTGELFF. In DNA, the CDR3 is TGTGCCAGCAGCTTGGTGCTAGCGGGAGGCAACACCGGGGAGCTGTTTTTT.

This chain's CDR3 is CAISPGTGISGGYEQYV. CDR3 nucleotide sequence: TGTGCCATCAGTCCGGGGACAGGGATTAGCGGGGGTTACGAGCAGTACGTC. The chain is built from TRBV10-3 and TRBJ2-7; D possibly uses TRBD1 or TRBD2 (9 bases each). With 5 bases removed from V and 4 bases from J, the gap between germline ends came to 24 bases. Germline CDR1 and CDR2: ENHRY and SYGVKD. This CDR3 contains 17 residues.

The CDR3 sequence is CASSWEWNQPQHF. CDR3 nucleotides: TGTGCCAGCAGCTGGGAGTGGAATCAGCCCCAGCATTTT. This chain links TRBV27 with TRBJ1-5; no clear D gene. The CDR3 contains 13 residues. CDR1 and CDR2 from the germline V gene are MNHEY and SMNVEV (reference sequence). Trimming left V 6 bases short and J 4 bases short, with 10 bases between.